This record concerns one T cell receptor beta chain sequence. The data were taken from a study of blood T cell repertoires in COVID-19. The CDR3 is 13 residues long. Trimming took off 7 bases at V and 7 bases at J, with 11 bases between the two ends. In the study's own analysis: Nucleated cell number was recorded as an estimate derived from reference gene primer amplification. Profiling relied on immunoSEQ multiplex PCR, and the TCRdb table lists in-frame clones only, not all of them. V and J calls plus clone size are reproduced from that table; the DNA served to infer D and trimming. The table records about 140,000 clones, approximately 88% of them present only once.

The chain combines TRBV12-3 or TRBV12-4 with TRBJ1-6, with a weak D call TRBD1 (5 bases). Material for sequencing was peripheral blood. The receptor was derived from a woman aged 50 to 60 with acute or convalescent COVID-19. DNA of the CDR3: TGTGCCAGCATTGACAGCGCGAATTCACCCCTCCACTTT. Translating gives CASIDSANSPLHF.